Below, 20 T cell receptor beta chains from the same sample are listed, as sequenced in a study of blood T cells in healthy people across ages (dated by TCRdb to the mid-2010s). The library relied on 5' RACE. The listed sequencing device is Illumina HiSeq 2500. A second PCR of roughly 6 to 11 cycles was run with a J-beta primer mix and a sample-barcoded 5' primer. In-frame beta chains were kept once TCRdb had trimmed the public reads at Q25 with fastp and called clones with MiXCR. Rows with one shared CDR3 protein collapse into an entry with the most common genes and DNA. For this sample there are 800,000 or so distinct CDR3 sequences; 25% appear just once. In total, the top ten clones hold roughly 3.8% of the sample. The sample was also reused in another study, on T cells of mothers and their children.

Sequenced material: blood. The receptors were gathered from a boy between 10 and 17 years old in good health.

The sample holds a few counts of this clonotype. This chain connects TRBV5-1 to TRBJ2-7; the D gene is possibly TRBD2 (6 bases). From germline, CDR1 is SGHRS and CDR2 YFSETQ. The length of the CDR3 is 16 residues. V shed 6 bases and J shed 0 bases, with 19 bases lying between them. CDR3 sequence (DNA): TGCGCCAGCACCGATGGGGGGTCGGGTATCTCCTACGAGCAGTACTTC. It specifies CASTDGGSGISYEQYF.

As to this clonotype: At one end, the junction sequence differs from germline, possibly due to a read error. V gene TRBV9 combines with J gene TRBJ1-2; D gene ambiguous. This CDR3 region has 11 residues. Germline V lookup: CDR1 SGDLS, CDR2 YYNGEE. Written as DNA, the CDR3 is TGTGCCAGCAGCGCCGGGGTCTCCTACACCTTT. The encoded protein is CASSAGVSYTF.

The rearrangement joins TRBV11-2 to TRBJ2-7, with no clear D. Between the trimmed V and J ends, which lost 1 base and 2 bases, there was a span of 9 bases. This CDR3 is 14 amino acids long. The germline gives CDR1 SGHAT, CDR2 FQNNGV. CDR3 loop: CASSLGAVAYEQYF. Here the CDR3 DNA reads TGTGCCAGCAGCTTAGGGGCTGTGGCCTACGAGCAGTACTTC.

This rearrangement joins TRBV4-3 to TRBJ1-2, with D hard to call. Germline CDR1 and CDR2: LGHNA and YSLEER. Trimming removed 0 bases at V and 4 bases at J, with 6 bases between. CDR3 length equals 13 residues. The CDR3 protein is CASSQEAAYGYTF. CDR3 DNA: TGCGCCAGCAGCCAAGAAGCAGCCTATGGCTACACCTTC.

V and J are TRBV29-1 and TRBJ2-3; D perhaps matches TRBD1 (6 bases). V lost 6 bases, J lost 7 bases, and 23 bases lay in between. Germline V gene lookup returns CDR1 SQVTM and CDR2 ANQGSEA. The CDR3 consists of 15 residues. CDR3 amino acids: CSVGKGDTSMYTQYF. The CDR3, as DNA: TGCAGCGTGGGAAAGGGGGACACATCCATGTATACGCAGTATTTT.

The chain couples TRBV12-3 or TRBV12-4 to TRBJ1-2, with D possibly matching TRBD1 (5 bases). CDR3 length equals 15 residues. V was cut by 6 bases and J by 6 bases, with 20 bases left in between. CDR3 in amino acids: CASRGRTAGGNGYTF. The CDR3 coding sequence is TGTGCCAGCAGGGGACGGACCGCGGGGGGGAATGGCTACACCTTC.

This clonotype turned up a few times. The chain joins TRBV4-1 to TRBJ1-4; 7 bases agree with TRBD1. The junction had 8 bases not matched to a gene; V was cut back by 5 bases and J by 8 bases. CDR1 is MGHRA, CDR2 YSYEKL, per germline. The CDR3 sequence is 14 residues long. CDR3 coding DNA: TGCGCCAGCAGCATCCAGGGGGAGCGGGAAAAACTGTTTTTT. Its translation is CASSIQGEREKLFF.

The genes are TRBV20-1 and TRBJ2-5; no definite D call. The DNA matches TRBJ2-1 better at its end, which makes the J call doubtful. Per the germline V gene, CDR1 is DFQATT and CDR2 is SNEGSKA (reference sequence). The CDR3 spans 14 residues. The CDR3 region is CSARDRTRCNEQFF. CDR3 DNA sequence: TGCAGTGCTAGAGATCGTACGAGGTGCAATGAGCAGTTCTTC.

This clonotype was recorded a few times. The rearrangement uses TRBV14 and TRBJ1-1; D call uncertain. V lost 0 bases and J lost 8, with 13 bases in between. The CDR3 is 14 amino acids. Germline assignment: CDR1 SGHDN and CDR2 FVKESK. CDR3 region: CASSQDIFGREAFF. Written as DNA, the CDR3 is TGTGCCAGCAGCCAAGATATTTTTGGCAGAGAAGCTTTCTTT.

This clonotype has just a few counts. V gene TRBV7-2 combines with J gene TRBJ2-5; D is perhaps TRBD1 (6 bases). V was clipped by 5 bases and J by 5 bases, with 15 bases between them. Germline-derived CDR1 and CDR2 are SGHTA and FQGNSA. This CDR3 is built from 14 residues. In nucleotides, the CDR3 is TGTGCCAGCAGCGTACAACAGGGAAGTGAGACCCAGTACTTC. It codes for CASSVQQGSETQYF.

This clonotype was picked up a small number of times. The chain has TRBV12-3 or TRBV12-4 and TRBJ2-2; 10 bases match TRBD1. There are 15 residues in the CDR3. Unmatched junction bases numbered 4, after V lost 5 bases and J lost 4 bases. CDR3 coding DNA: TGTGCCAGCAGTGCAGGGACAGGGGTCACCGGGGAGCTGTTTTTT. Amino acids: CASSAGTGVTGELFF.

This clonotype was picked up a small number of times. The V gene is TRBV7-9, the J gene TRBJ2-1; 13 bases align to TRBD2. The germline V gene encodes CDR1 SEHNR and CDR2 FQNEAQ (reference sequence). Trimming cost V 6 bases and J 2 bases; bases outside gene matches: 4. The CDR3 has 16 amino acids. CDR3 DNA: TGTGCCAGCAGGGATGGACTAGCGGGAGCCTACAATGAGCAGTTCTTC. Translating it yields CASRDGLAGAYNEQFF.

This clonotype came up many times. This chain connects TRBV28 to TRBJ2-7, with 9 bases aligning to TRBD1. This CDR3 is 13 amino acids long. Germline values: CDR1 MDHEN, CDR2 SYDVKM. V gave up 9 bases and J gave up 2 bases; unmatched junction bases: 5. DNA for the CDR3: TGTGCCAGTAGACGGACAGGGGCCTACGAGCAGTACTTC. Translated: CASRRTGAYEQYF.

This chain links TRBV4-2 with TRBJ1-2, with D perhaps matching TRBD1 (5 bases). Between the trimmed V and J ends, which lost 2 bases and 2 bases, there was a span of 12 bases. This CDR3 contains 15 residues. Per germline, CDR1 LGHNA and CDR2 YNFKEQ. CDR3 bases: TGTGCCAGCAGCCAAAGCCAGGGAAACAACTATGGCTACACCTTC. The encoded protein is CASSQSQGNNYGYTF.

This clonotype was detected only a few times. This chain joins TRBV3-1 and TRBJ2-3; a weak D match, TRBD1 (6 bases). V dropped 3 bases and J dropped 0 bases, with 10 bases sitting between them. This CDR3 spans 15 amino acids. From germline, CDR1 is LGHDT and CDR2 YNNKEL (reference sequence). DNA of the CDR3: TGTGCCAGCAGCCAGGCAGGGGCCAGCACAGATACGCAGTATTTT. It codes for CASSQAGASTDTQYF.

This clonotype has more than one count but fewer than ten. The chain links TRBV29-1 to TRBJ1-1; tentative D call: TRBD1 (5 bases). Germline V gene lookup returns CDR1 SQVTM and CDR2 ANQGSEA. The CDR3 length is 13 residues. V was clipped by 6 bases and J by 5 bases, with 16 bases between them. CDR3: CSVVGTSGTEAFF. The CDR3 DNA reads as TGCAGCGTCGTCGGGACGTCGGGGACTGAAGCTTTCTTT.

A word on this clonotype: The conserved final phenylalanine or tryptophan is absent from the CDR3, which likely points to a read error. Here the CDR3 DNA reads TGCAGCGTTGTTCGGTCAGGGAGCTATGGCTACACCTAC. This sequence encodes CSVVRSGSYGYTY. V usage is TRBV29-1 and J usage is TRBJ1-2; tentatively, D is TRBD1 (5 bases). Per germline, CDR1 SQVTM and CDR2 ANQGSEA. CDR3 length equals 13 residues. The V and J ends lost 4 bases and 4 bases respectively, with 13 bases between them.

Comments on this clonotype: Lacking the conserved final phenylalanine or tryptophan, this CDR3 likely reflects a read error. The DNA is left out, because the CDR3 cannot be placed on it with certainty; the CDR3 is given as TCRdb lists it. This chain connects TRBV29-1 to TRBJ2-4; the D call in the table, TRBD1, was not verified against the DNA. Germline CDR1 and CDR2: SQVTM and ANQGSEA. The CDR3 is made up of 12 amino acids, end residues included. CDR3 sequence: CSPLRGGGRDLV.

The chain recombines TRBV10-3 with TRBJ1-6, with a tentative D call TRBD1 (5 bases). This CDR3 is built from 15 residues. V was clipped by 8 bases and J by 0 bases, with 11 bases between them. Germline CDR1 ENHRY, CDR2 SYGVKD. Here the CDR3 reads CAIRGESSYNSPLHF. The DNA for the CDR3 is TGTGCCATCCGGGGCGAGAGCTCCTATAATTCACCCCTCCACTTT.

Only a few counts were recorded for this clonotype. The chain carries TRBV27 and TRBJ2-4; TRBD1 agrees at 11 bases. J gave up 9 bases and V 5 bases, and 9 bases lay outside the gene matches. Germline CDR1 is MNHEY and CDR2 is SMNVEV (reference sequence). The length of the CDR3 is 15 residues. The CDR3 sequence is CASSEDRGRLGIQYF. The CDR3 DNA reads TGTGCCAGCAGTGAGGACAGGGGGCGTTTAGGCATTCAGTACTTC.